What follows describes a single T cell receptor beta chain. Its antigen is undetermined. The source of the sample is a study of siplizumab effects on memory and regulatory T cells. Per-sample assaying covered 95,000 to 100,000 TCR templates. Sequenced by immunoSEQ multiplex PCR; TCRdb stores in-frame clones only, minus some. Here the sample spans around 97,000 clones, roughly 94% being singletons. Study observations and caveats: Sequences below about 10^-5 frequency were poorly captured. As a result, only a minor fraction of alloreactive clones mapped to unstimulated subsets. Apparently more diverse than memory cells, naive T cells also seemed major alloresponse contributors. Relative to controls at around 25%, mappable alloreactive CD4+ clones exhibited a mean Treg-derived proportion of about 69% with siplizumab.

This clonotype was sampled from a human donor in good health. The source material was non-Treg CD4+ T cells sorted from blood.

The CDR3 region has the DNA TGTGCCAGCAGTGCGGGGTATAACACTGAAGCTTTCTTT. Translated: CASSAGYNTEAFF. The V gene is TRBV2, the J gene TRBJ1-1; D is ambiguous. Trimming took 4 bases from V and 2 from J, leaving 8 bases between them. Germline values: CDR1 SNHLY, CDR2 FYNNEI. This CDR3 spans 13 amino acids.